This T cell receptor (beta chain) was recovered during a study of T cells in localized non-small cell lung cancer (dated by TCRdb to the early 2020s). About the full investigation: The study analyzed T cell repertoires of 236 early-stage NSCLC patients, comparing tumors and uninvolved tumor-adjacent lungs. The cohort comprised a few hundred treatment-naïve NSCLC patients with resected, localized lung tumors. NSCLC patients had a mean age of approximately 70 years, and fewer than 150 were male and about a hundred female. Findings and caveats that apply to the study as a whole: Because of the exploratory design, TCR variables were selected using unadjusted p-values without false-discovery rate correction. Uninvolved tumor-adjacent lung showed the highest T cell clonality, higher than tumor, which suggests more focused antigenic responses in the adjacent lung. A median of 57 of the top 100 tumor clones turned up in the paired uninvolved adjacent lung, and approximately 30 of those clones also ranked among the top 100 of that same adjacent lung. Longer overall survival was associated with higher T cell density in blood, whereas shorter survival was associated with higher clonality in adjacent lung. Because multi-region sequencing of the tumors was not done, intratumor heterogeneity could not be ruled out.

At diagnosis, peripheral blood, uninvolved tumor-adjacent lung and tumor were collected and stored as a combination of fresh-frozen and FFPE material. For TCR repertoire profiling, the blood samples were analyzed as peripheral blood mononuclear cells. The immunoSEQ Assay was used to sequence TCR beta CDR3 regions from DNA. As for the authors' bioinformatics: To compute T cell density, TCR beta template counts were normalized to usable DNA, which was estimated by amplifying housekeeping genes. Richness was estimated with the preseqR package, extrapolating to 400,000 templates for PBMC samples and 120,000 templates for tissue samples. Clonality was taken to be one minus Pielou's evenness. Tissue-enriched TCRs were identified through differential abundance testing performed on productive amino-acid clonotypes, with a minimum total count of 5 and an alpha of 0.1. The Jaccard Index and the Morisita Overlap Index were used to measure repertoire overlap between compartments. GLIPH clustered TCR beta CDR3s with public tetramer-defined viral CDR3s; viral motifs required at least three viral sequences plus V-gene enrichment. This immuneACCESS table, as held by TCRdb, lists in-frame sequences with V and J called but not all clones. Of the missing ones, under half trace to an unresolved V gene in checked studies; the others have no known cause. V and J calls and clone size are copied from that table; D and trimming were computed from the DNA. The sample table shows roughly 23,000 clones, and 85% to 90% are seen once. The top ten clonotypes cover about an eighth of the sample.

In the germline V gene (reference sequence), CDR1 corresponds to SEHNR and CDR2 to FQNEAQ. From its cysteine to its phenylalanine, the CDR3 spans 16 amino acids. The entry retains the CDR3 DNA only, 48 bases that are in frame from base 1. Clipping removes 1 base from V and 2 bases from J, with 7 as the unmatched junction base count. A remark on this clone: What this receptor recognizes is not known. No much larger clonotype is one base removed from it; base qualities were not supplied.

Material: peripheral blood, obtained before any cancer treatment. The chain couples TRBV7-9 to TRBJ2-7, and 8 junctional nucleotides match TRBD2. This receptor was identified in a male donor older than 55 with stage I lung adenocarcinoma. In nucleotide form, the sequence is TGTGCCAGCAGCTTAGGCTTGGCGGGGGGCGCCTACGAGCAGTACTTC. This codes for CASSLGLAGGAYEQYF.